This T cell receptor beta chain was recovered during a study of T cells in Graves' hyperthyroidism and ophthalmopathy. Authors of the study amplified TCR beta CDR3 regions from RNA transcripts. Researchers ran a first-round RT-PCR on the TCR CDR3 using the HTBI primer set. A single record per CDR3 protein comes from TCRdb applying MiXCR to the multiplex PCR reads. The table lists roughly 200,000 distinct CDR3 sequences, around 17% of them singletons. CDR1 SGHKS and CDR2 YYEKEE come from the germline V gene (reference sequence). This CDR3 comprises 15 residues. Trimming removed 4 bases from V and 5 bases from J; junction bases left unmatched: 10. Many counts were recorded for this clonotype.

The chain couples TRBV5-5 to TRBJ2-5; 8 positions match TRBD2. Source material: blood. This sequence was found in a man aged 35-49 years with Graves' hyperthyroidism. The CDR3 nucleotides are TGTGCCAGCAGCCGACAGTCAGCGGGGGTGGAGACCCAGTACTTC. It specifies CASSRQSAGVETQYF.